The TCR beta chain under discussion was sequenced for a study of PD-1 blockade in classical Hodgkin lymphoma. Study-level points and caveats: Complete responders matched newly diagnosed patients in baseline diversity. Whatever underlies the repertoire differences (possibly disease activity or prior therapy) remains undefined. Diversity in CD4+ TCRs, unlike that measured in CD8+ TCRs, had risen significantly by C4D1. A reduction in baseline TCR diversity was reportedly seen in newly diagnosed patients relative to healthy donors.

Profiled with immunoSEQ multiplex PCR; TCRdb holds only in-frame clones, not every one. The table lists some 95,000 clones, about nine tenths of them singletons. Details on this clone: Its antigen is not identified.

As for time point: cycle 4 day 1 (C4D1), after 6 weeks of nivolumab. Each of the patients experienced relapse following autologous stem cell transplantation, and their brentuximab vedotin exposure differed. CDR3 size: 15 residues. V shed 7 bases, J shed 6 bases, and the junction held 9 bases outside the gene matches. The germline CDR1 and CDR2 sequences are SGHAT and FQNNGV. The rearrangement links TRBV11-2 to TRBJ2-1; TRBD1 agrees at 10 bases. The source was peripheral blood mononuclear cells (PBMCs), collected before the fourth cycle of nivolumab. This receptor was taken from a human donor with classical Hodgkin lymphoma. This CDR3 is CASTLDRGTTNEQFF. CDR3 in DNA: TGTGCCAGCACCCTGGACAGGGGGACAACCAATGAGCAGTTCTTC. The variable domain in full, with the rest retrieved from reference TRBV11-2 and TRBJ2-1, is EAGVAQSPRYKIIEKRQSVAFWCNPISGHATLYWYQQILGQGPKLLIQFQNNGVVDDSQLPKDRFSAERLKGVDSTLKIQPAKLEDSAVYLCASTLDRGTTNEQFFGPGTRLTVL.